This section outlines one T cell receptor beta chain sequence together with its context. Per the original methods: Reference gene primer amplification in the assay estimated nucleated cell counts. Method: immunoSEQ multiplex PCR; TCRdb's copy keeps in-frame clones and lacks some. V, J and clone size were drawn from that table, and D and trimming were deduced from the DNA. The data contain just over 90,000 clones, around four fifths of them seen just once; the ten biggest clones take up roughly 15%. This record belongs to a study of blood T cell repertoires in COVID-19. Germline CDR1 ENHRY, CDR2 SYGVKD. The V end lost 2 bases, the J end lost 7 bases, and 15 bases lay between the germline ends. This CDR3 comprises 14 residues.

The specimen sequenced was peripheral blood. The receptor comes from a human donor in a cohort sampled during active COVID-19. This chain joins TRBV10-3 and TRBJ2-7; TRBD2 is a possible D gene (5 bases). CDR3 bases: TGTGCCATCAGTGAGCTAGCCCTTCCCGGGGAGCAGTACTTC. Amino acids: CAISELALPGEQYF.